This T cell receptor beta chain emerged from a study of T cells in Graves' hyperthyroidism and ophthalmopathy. This clonotype was counted between two and nine times. Amplified TCR beta CDR3 regions came from RNA transcripts. TCR CDR3 regions were first amplified by RT-PCR with HTBI primers. TCRdb re-analysed the multiplex PCR reads in MiXCR, keeping a single row per CDR3 protein. The sample holds 500,000 or so distinct CDR3 sequences; 17% are singletons and the top ten take 15% to 20%. The V segment lost 0 bases and the J segment 9 bases; nucleotides outside the gene matches: 17. Looked up from germline, CDR1 is SGHDN and CDR2 is FVKESK. CDR3 length: 18 residues. Under 3 months was the duration of disease in ophthalmopathy patients, who also had a Clinical Activity Score of at least 3 and a NOSPECS grade of at least 4. Those patients with uncontrolled infection, other autoimmune disease, pregnancy or lactation were excluded. Diagnostic assessment was based on clinical symptoms, serum thyroxine and TRAb, thyroid ultrasound and orbital computed tomography.

The sequencing sample was made of blood. The rearrangement links TRBV14 to TRBJ2-1; 7 bases line up with TRBD1. This receptor was obtained from a woman between 18 and 29 years old with Graves' ophthalmopathy. The CDR3 reads CASSQDLFETGIESEQFF. The CDR3 DNA reads TGTGCCAGCAGCCAAGATCTTTTCGAGACAGGGATTGAGAGTGAGCAGTTCTTC.